This TCR beta chain was captured by sequencing in a study of control samples from healthy donors and cancer patients. CDR1 GTSNPN and CDR2 SVGIG come from the germline V gene (reference sequence). J was trimmed by 5 bases and V by 3 bases; bases with no gene match: 8. CDR3 size: 15 residues. Some clones are missing from TCRdb's copy, which holds only in-frame ones; the method was immunoSEQ multiplex PCR. This table holds 95,000 to 150,000 clones, over 80% found once. J is TRBJ2-7 and V is TRBV30; 12 bases are shared with TRBD1. The receptor was derived from a man at least 80 years old with head and neck cancer. The sample consisted of PBMCs. The CDR3 DNA sequence: TGTGCCTGGAGCCACTTGGGACAGGGGGCCCACGAGCAGTACTTC. Protein: CAWSHLGQGAHEQYF.